These 31 T cell receptor beta chains originate from one sample sequenced in a study of blood T cell repertoires in COVID-19. Assay used: immunoSEQ multiplex PCR; TCRdb lists only in-frame clones, some missing. The data contain about 84,000 clones, 76% of them singletons. The specimen sequenced was peripheral blood. These TCRs come from a man aged 65-85 years with acute or convalescent COVID-19.

V and J are TRBV30 and TRBJ1-2; no firm D call. This CDR3 has 14 residues. Germline V gives CDR1 GTSNPN, CDR2 SVGIG (reference sequence). V lost 7 bases and J 8 bases, leaving 23 bases between the germline ends. The CDR3 DNA reads as TGTGCCTCGGCGGGAGACCCGGAGCTTCGGGGCTACACCTTC. This translates into CASAGDPELRGYTF.

This chain joins TRBV12-3 or TRBV12-4 and TRBJ1-3; TRBD1 might be the D (5 bases). This CDR3 has 11 residues. The ends were cut back, 10 bases at V and 8 bases at J, with 12 bases in the middle. The CDR3 nucleotides read TGTGCCACCGAGGTAGGGGACACCATATATTTT. The encoded protein is CATEVGDTIYF.

The sample holds one count of this clone. This chain connects TRBV7-6 to TRBJ2-7; 7 bases line up with TRBD1. The germline CDR1 and CDR2 sequences are SGHVS and FNYEAQ. V trimming: 3 bases; J trimming: 5 bases; junction bases outside the gene matches: 4. This CDR3 has 13 amino acids. The CDR3 nucleotides are TGTGCCAGCAGCTTCAGGGGGTCCAACGAGCAGTACTTC. It encodes CASSFRGSNEQYF.

This chain joins TRBV29-1 and TRBJ1-2, with a tentative D call TRBD1 (5 bases). The CDR3 has 13 residues. Germline CDR1 and CDR2: SQVTM and ANQGSEA. Trimming removed 3 bases at V and 5 bases at J, with 13 bases between. Written as DNA, the CDR3 is TGCAGCGTTGAGCTCGGGGGAGGGTATGGCTACACCTTC. Translation gives CSVELGGGYGYTF.

The V call is TRBV5-1, the J call TRBJ2-7; 8 bases are shared with TRBD1. CDR3 size: 14 residues. J was trimmed by 2 bases and V by 0 bases; bases with no gene match: 1. CDR1 SGHRS and CDR2 YFSETQ come from the germline V gene. CDR3 coding DNA: TGCGCCAGCAGCTTGGGGACAGGGCCCTACGAGCAGTACTTC. Its translation: CASSLGTGPYEQYF.

The chain carries TRBV19 and TRBJ1-2, with D uncertain. The CDR3 is 12 residues long. CDR1 is LNHDA, CDR2 SQIVND, per germline (reference sequence). Trimming took 3 bases from V and 5 from J, leaving 7 bases between them. CDR3 protein: CASSMSFYGYTF. The CDR3 DNA reads TGTGCCAGTAGTATGAGCTTTTATGGCTACACCTTC.

This chain uses TRBV28 with TRBJ2-3, with D perhaps matching TRBD2 (6 bases). CDR1 is MDHEN and CDR2 is SYDVKM in the germline V gene. The CDR3 extends over 23 amino acids. The V end lost 0 bases, the J end lost 0 bases, and 31 bases lay between the germline ends. For the CDR3, the DNA is TGTGCCAGCAGTTTATGGATCGAAATAACAGCCCTTACCCGGGAGACTAGCACAGATACGCAGTATTTT. Translating it yields CASSLWIEITALTRETSTDTQYF.

This clone has only a few counts. The chain joins TRBV5-4 to TRBJ2-7; a possible D gene is TRBD2 (5 bases). Between the trimmed V and J ends, which lost 2 bases and 2 bases, there was a span of 20 bases. The CDR3 extends over 17 amino acids. Germline-derived CDR1 and CDR2 are SGHNT and YYREEE (reference sequence). The chain's CDR3 is CASSFRLGVRGTYEQYF. The DNA for the CDR3 is TGTGCCAGCAGCTTTAGGCTTGGAGTCAGAGGGACCTACGAGCAGTACTTC. The full variable domain, its missing parts supplied by reference TRBV5-4 and TRBJ2-7, is ETGVTQSPTHLIKTRGQQVTLRCSSQSGHNTVSWYQQALGQGPQFIFQYYREEENGRGNFPPRFSGLQFPNYSSELNVNALELDDSALYLCASSFRLGVRGTYEQYFGPGTRLTVT.

The rearrangement links TRBV6-4 to TRBJ2-5; maybe TRBD2 (6 bases). Germline V CDR1 and CDR2: MRHNA, SNTAGT. V dropped 0 bases and J dropped 0 bases, with 11 bases sitting between them. This CDR3 is built from 16 residues. Here the CDR3 reads CASSDSGGMYQETQYF. In DNA, the CDR3 is TGTGCCAGCAGTGACTCTGGGGGGATGTACCAAGAGACCCAGTACTTC.

This sequence joins TRBV29-1 and TRBJ1-6, with D perhaps TRBD1 (5 bases). The CDR3 length is 15 residues. Germline assignment: CDR1 SQVTM and CDR2 ANQGSEA. V was clipped by 8 bases and J by 0 bases, with 14 bases between them. This CDR3 reads CSPRRATSYNSPLHF. The CDR3 DNA is TGCAGCCCCCGCAGGGCTACCTCCTATAATTCACCCCTCCACTTT.

The V gene is TRBV7-2, the J gene TRBJ1-5; 7 bases map to TRBD1. V dropped 4 bases and J dropped 2; count of bases not matched to a gene: 2. This CDR3 comprises 14 residues. CDR1 and CDR2 (germline): SGHTA, FQGNSA. The chain's CDR3 is CASSSQGGNQPQHF. The CDR3 nucleotides are TGTGCCAGCAGCTCGCAGGGGGGCAATCAGCCCCAGCATTTT.

This clone appeared a single time. The rearrangement joins TRBV6-5 to TRBJ1-3; the D is unclear. The CDR3 runs 14 residues. The germline V and J ends were trimmed by 4 bases and 0 bases, with 7 bases remaining between them. Germline assignment: CDR1 MNHEY and CDR2 SVGAGI. The CDR3 region has the DNA TGTGCCAGCAGTTTGCGGGACTCTGGAAACACCATATATTTT. Its translation is CASSLRDSGNTIYF.

This clone was counted a few times. The chain's CDR3 is CATEQGESAEAFF. The DNA of the CDR3 is TGTGCCACCGAACAGGGGGAGAGTGCTGAAGCTTTCTTT. The chain combines TRBV12-3 or TRBV12-4 with TRBJ1-1, with 8 bases lining up with TRBD1. CDR3 length: 13 residues. V was pared by 10 bases and J by 6 bases, with 10 bases of the junction left unmatched.

This chain links TRBV2 with TRBJ1-5; D unresolved. The CDR3 is 17 amino acids. Germline V CDR1 and CDR2: SNHLY, FYNNEI. Trimming removed 2 bases from V and 0 bases from J, with 14 bases in between. The CDR3 DNA reads TGTGCCAGCAGTGAAAGCGCGGAAATACATAGCAATCAGCCCCAGCATTTT. Translation: CASSESAEIHSNQPQHF.

This clone was seen a few times. This chain links TRBV30 with TRBJ1-6; D uncertain. CDR1 and CDR2 (germline): GTSNPN, SVGIG (reference sequence). V lost 2 bases and J lost 7, with 9 bases in between. The CDR3 contains 13 residues. CDR3 protein: CAWSTAGNSPLHF. CDR3 in DNA: TGTGCCTGGAGTACAGCAGGCAATTCACCCCTCCACTTT. The full variable domain, completed using reference TRBV30 and TRBJ1-6, is SQTIHQWPATLVQPVGSPLSLECTVEGTSNPNLYWYRQAAGRGLQLLFYSVGIGQISSEVPQNLSASRPQDRQFILSSKKLLLSDSGFYLCAWSTAGNSPLHFGNGTRLTVT.

The chain has TRBV9 and TRBJ2-1, with 8 positions matching TRBD1. Germline V CDR1 and CDR2: SGDLS, YYNGEE. This CDR3 contains 17 residues. Trimming at V came to 5 bases and at J to 6 bases, leaving 16 bases not matched to a gene. CDR3 nucleotide sequence: TGTGCCAGCAGACCTCGGACAGGGTCTGAAAGGGGCAATGAGCAGTTCTTC. Its translation is CASRPRTGSERGNEQFF.

This chain uses TRBV7-2 with TRBJ2-7, with a weak D call TRBD2 (5 bases). This CDR3 comprises 13 residues. Trimming removed 5 bases from V and 5 bases from J, with 13 bases in between. Per the germline V gene, CDR1 is SGHTA and CDR2 is FQGNSA. The DNA for the CDR3 is TGTGCCAGCAGCCCCCAGCACGGGAACGAGCAGTACGTC. Amino acids: CASSPQHGNEQYV.

The genes are TRBV4-1 and TRBJ2-1; 8 nucleotides align to TRBD1. This CDR3 is 14 amino acids long. With 3 bases clipped from V and 9 bases from J, the junction kept 7 bases outside the gene matches. Germline V gene lookup returns CDR1 MGHRA and CDR2 YSYEKL. The CDR3 sequence is CASSQRTGRGEQFF. Here the CDR3 DNA reads TGCGCCAGCAGCCAGAGGACAGGGAGAGGTGAGCAGTTCTTC.

This clone occurred once. This chain connects TRBV12-5 to TRBJ2-3; 7 nucleotides align to TRBD1. Germline trimming cut 2 bases from V and 4 bases from J; bases unmatched to any gene: 6. CDR3 length equals 15 residues. Germline V CDR1 and CDR2: LGHNT, FRNRAP. CDR3 bases: TGTGCTAGTGGTTTGAGAGGACAGGTAGCAGATACGCAGTATTTT. It is translated as CASGLRGQVADTQYF.

The chain carries TRBV6-1 and TRBJ1-2; TRBD1 aligns across 8 bases. The CDR3 loop spans 16 amino acids. CDR1 MNHNS and CDR2 SASEGT come from the germline V gene. The trim removed 2 bases at V and 7 bases at J, leaving 12 bases unmatched. The DNA of the CDR3 is TGTGCCAGCAGTGAACTATCAGGGGGCGCTCGGGGTGGCTACACCTTC. Translating it yields CASSELSGGARGGYTF.

This rearrangement joins TRBV10-3 to TRBJ1-4; perhaps TRBD1 as D (5 bases). Germline values: CDR1 ENHRY, CDR2 SYGVKD. The V and J ends lost 2 bases and 7 bases respectively, with 11 bases between them. The CDR3 is made up of 14 amino acids. CDR3 nucleotide sequence: TGTGCCATCAGTGAGGGGCAGGGTTTTGAAAAACTGTTTTTT. Amino acids: CAISEGQGFEKLFF.

The chain recombines TRBV6-4 with TRBJ2-7; a weak D match, TRBD2 (7 bases). The germline V gene has CDR1 MRHNA and CDR2 SNTAGT. This CDR3 spans 18 amino acids. The chain's CDR3 is CASSTPDWDQHRGAGPVV. The CDR3 bases are TGTGCCAGCAGCACACCAGATTGGGACCAACACCGGGGGGCAGGGCCGGTAGTC.

About this clone: Distinct nucleotide sequences in the sample also encode this CDR3. The chain has TRBV3-1 (or the pseudogene TRBV3-2) and TRBJ2-2; D might be TRBD1 (6 bases). Germline V CDR1 and CDR2: LGHDT, YNNKEL (reference sequence). Trimming took 7 bases from V and 8 from J, leaving 17 bases between them. This CDR3 region has 14 residues. The CDR3 nucleotides are TGTGCCAGCACTCTATGGGGGCCCACTGGGGAGCTGTTTTTT. Its translation is CASTLWGPTGELFF.

V usage is TRBV11-2 and J usage is TRBJ1-1, with TRBD1 identical over 8 bases. Trimming removed 4 bases from V and 1 base from J; junction bases left unmatched: 8. Looked up from germline, CDR1 is SGHAT and CDR2 is FQNNGV. This CDR3 spans 16 amino acids. CDR3 in amino acids: CASSYGQGIGNTEAFF. CDR3 coding DNA: TGTGCCAGCAGCTACGGACAGGGAATAGGGAACACTGAAGCTTTCTTT.

The chain carries TRBV29-1 and TRBJ1-3; no firm D call. Per germline, CDR1 SQVTM and CDR2 ANQGSEA. V dropped 0 bases and J dropped 2 bases, with 5 bases sitting between them. This CDR3 is built from 13 residues. The CDR3 protein is CSVEDPTGNTIYF. DNA for the CDR3: TGCAGCGTTGAAGATCCCACTGGAAACACCATATATTTT. The whole variable domain, remainder taken from reference TRBV29-1 and TRBJ1-3, is SAVISQKPSRDICQRGTSLTIQCQVDSQVTMMFWYRQQPGQSLTLIATANQGSEATYESGFVIDKFPISRPNLTFSTLTVSNMSPEDSSIYLCSVEDPTGNTIYFGEGSWLTVV.

The chain is built from TRBV30 and TRBJ2-5; D is unclear. This CDR3 is built from 15 residues. Trimming left V 0 bases short and J 1 base short, with 12 bases between. Germline CDR1 GTSNPN, CDR2 SVGIG (reference sequence). The CDR3 loop is CAWSVLGQIQETQYF. In DNA, the CDR3 is TGTGCCTGGAGTGTACTTGGGCAGATCCAAGAGACCCAGTACTTC. Using reference TRBV30 and TRBJ2-5 for the parts outside the CDR3, the full variable domain is SQTIHQWPATLVQPVGSPLSLECTVEGTSNPNLYWYRQAAGRGLQLLFYSVGIGQISSEVPQNLSASRPQDRQFILSSKKLLLSDSGFYLCAWSVLGQIQETQYFGPGTRLLVL.

The V and J genes are TRBV18 and TRBJ2-1, with 9 nucleotides matching TRBD2. Germline CDR1 and CDR2: KGHSH and LQKENI. With V trimmed by 2 bases and J by 1 base, 0 bases remained unmatched. CDR3 length equals 15 residues. For the CDR3, the DNA is TGTGCCAGCTCACCAACTAGCGGGTCCTACAATGAGCAGTTCTTC. It specifies CASSPTSGSYNEQFF.

V gene TRBV28 combines with J gene TRBJ1-5, with 11 bases matching TRBD1. The CDR3 runs 16 residues. The ends lost 6 bases at V and 6 bases at J; junction bases unmatched: 10. Germline lookup yields CDR1 MDHEN and CDR2 SYDVKM. Here the CDR3 reads CASRGGTGGLTQPQHF. Written as DNA, the CDR3 is TGTGCCAGCAGAGGGGGGACAGGGGGTCTCACTCAGCCCCAGCATTTT.

The rearrangement joins TRBV5-4 to TRBJ2-6, with a weak D call TRBD2 (5 bases). CDR3 length: 14 residues. V gave up 8 bases and J gave up 8 bases, with 17 bases separating them. Germline lookup yields CDR1 SGHNT and CDR2 YYREEE (reference sequence). The CDR3 sequence: CASRPGTRTNVLTF. The CDR3 region has the DNA TGTGCCAGTCGACCGGGAACGAGGACCAACGTCCTGACTTTC.

This clone was observed a single time. The V and J genes are TRBV6-6 and TRBJ2-7; 11 bases are shared with TRBD1. Unmatched junction bases numbered 9, after V lost 1 base and J lost 13 bases. The germline V gene has CDR1 MNHNY and CDR2 SVGAGI (reference sequence). The CDR3 loop spans 14 amino acids. The CDR3 loop is CASSYLGQGGFTYF. Written as DNA, the CDR3 is TGTGCCAGCAGTTACTTGGGACAGGGGGGCTTCACTTACTTC.

This chain links TRBV5-1 with TRBJ2-3; TRBD1 is a possible D gene (6 bases). In germline, CDR1 is SGHRS, CDR2 YFSETQ. The CDR3 runs 14 residues. V was trimmed by 4 bases and J by 4 bases, leaving 13 bases between them. CDR3 bases: TGCGCCAGCAGCCTACAGGGATCCGCAGATACGCAGTATTTT. Translation gives CASSLQGSADTQYF.